The 18 T cell receptor beta chains given below trace back to one sample, sequenced in a study of PD-1 blockade in classical Hodgkin lymphoma (TCRdb year 2020). What the time point label conveys for this sample: cycle 2 day 1 (C2D1) of nivolumab. Every trial patient had relapsed after autologous stem cell transplantation, and cohorts A, B and C differed in prior brentuximab vedotin exposure. Library preparation used the immunoSEQ multiplex PCR assay. TCRdb limited this immuneACCESS table to in-frame rearrangements with V and J called. A share of clones is missing; checked studies link under half to unresolved V genes, and the rest is unexplained. The table for this sample lists 66,000 or so clones; about 70% of them were counted only once. The ten largest clonotypes hold roughly 9% of the sample. The material sequenced was peripheral blood mononuclear cells (PBMCs), taken before the second cycle of nivolumab. The receptors were gathered from a human donor with classical Hodgkin lymphoma.

Here the CDR3 reads CASRRDFGNTEAFF. As DNA, the CDR3 is TGCGCCAGCAGACGGGACTTCGGAAACACTGAAGCTTTCTTT. This chain links TRBV5-1 with TRBJ1-1; D might be TRBD1 (5 bases). Trimming pared 5 bases from V and 2 bases from J, leaving 13 bases between. The germline V gene has CDR1 SGHRS and CDR2 YFSETQ. This CDR3 spans 14 amino acids.

The gene calls are TRBV25-1 and TRBJ2-5; 7 bases are a match to TRBD2. The CDR3 sequence is 14 residues long. CDR1 MGHDK and CDR2 SYGVNS come from the germline V gene. V shed 8 bases and J 5 bases; nucleotides not matched to a gene: 11. CDR3: CASGPTSSRETQYF. The CDR3 DNA follows: TGTGCCAGCGGCCCGACTAGCTCAAGGGAGACCCAGTACTTC. Variable domain in full (rest from reference TRBV25-1 and TRBJ2-5): EADIYQTPRYLVIGTGKKITLECSQTMGHDKMYWYQQDPGMELHLIHYSYGVNSTEKGDLSSESTVSRIRTEHFPLTLESARPSHTSQYLCASGPTSSRETQYFGPGTRLLVL.

The CDR3 DNA sequence: TGTGCCAGCAGCCAAGTTGAGGTTGACAGGAAAAAAGAGACCCAGTACTTC. It translates to CASSQVEVDRKKETQYF. This chain joins TRBV14 and TRBJ2-5; maybe TRBD1 (6 bases). Per the germline V gene, CDR1 is SGHDN and CDR2 is FVKESK. Trimming cost V 1 base and J 3 bases, with 18 bases left between them. The CDR3 sequence is 17 residues long.

For this clone: Other nucleotide sequences in the sample specify the same CDR3. V and J are TRBV5-1 and TRBJ1-5; no clear D gene. Germline lookup yields CDR1 SGHRS and CDR2 YFSETQ. Trimming cost V 0 bases and J 0 bases, with 7 bases left between them. CDR3 length equals 15 residues. The CDR3 region is CASSLGSSSNQPQHF. CDR3 bases: TGCGCCAGCAGCTTGGGGAGTAGTAGCAATCAGCCCCAGCATTTT.

V usage is TRBV11-2 and J usage is TRBJ2-1; 7 bases fit TRBD2. The CDR3 is 18 amino acids. V shed 1 base and J 4 bases; nucleotides not matched to a gene: 13. Germline V gives CDR1 SGHAT, CDR2 FQNNGV. The CDR3 coding sequence is TGTGCCAGCAGCTTAGTGGAAGTGCGGGAGATGGGGTACAATGAGCAGTTCTTC. Residues: CASSLVEVREMGYNEQFF.

This clone has more than one count but fewer than ten. V gene TRBV6-5 combines with J gene TRBJ2-7; D is unclear. Germline assignment: CDR1 MNHEY and CDR2 SVGAGI. The CDR3 runs to 16 residues. The V end was cut by 2 bases, the J end by 5 bases, with 19 bases between. The CDR3 nucleotides are TGTGCCAGCAGTTACATAGACCGGGCTAGTGGCGACGAGCAGTACTTC. It translates to CASSYIDRASGDEQYF.

The CDR3 DNA reads as TGCGCCAGCAGCTTGAATCCAGGGTCAAGCAATCAGCCCCAGCATTTT. This sequence encodes CASSLNPGSSNQPQHF. The genes are TRBV5-1 and TRBJ1-5, with D tentatively TRBD1 (5 bases). V shed 1 base and J shed 1 base, with 12 bases lying between them. CDR3 length equals 16 residues. The germline V gene encodes CDR1 SGHRS and CDR2 YFSETQ.

The V call is TRBV19, the J call TRBJ1-2; D is unresolved. Germline values: CDR1 LNHDA, CDR2 SQIVND (reference sequence). The CDR3 consists of 14 residues. Trimming took off 3 bases at V and 6 bases at J, with 14 bases between the two ends. The CDR3 here is CASSISGIRDGYTF. As DNA, the CDR3 is TGTGCCAGTAGTATTTCGGGGATTCGGGATGGCTACACCTTC.

The V gene is TRBV2, the J gene TRBJ2-5; D gene unclear. The germline V gene has CDR1 SNHLY and CDR2 FYNNEI. V lost 0 bases to trimming and J lost 5 bases, with 13 bases between them. This CDR3 comprises 15 residues. The CDR3 bases are TGTGCCAGCAGTGAAGCTTGGCTTCACCGGGAGACCCAGTACTTC. Translation: CASSEAWLHRETQYF.

The chain employs TRBV7-9 and TRBJ1-2; TRBD1 matches 7 bases. This CDR3 region has 14 residues. Germline-derived CDR1 and CDR2 are SEHNR and FQNEAQ (reference sequence). V lost 4 bases to trimming and J lost 4 bases; unmatched junction nucleotides: 6. The CDR3 DNA follows: TGTGCCAGCAGCTCCGTTGGACAGGTCTATGGCTACACCTTC. Its protein is CASSSVGQVYGYTF.

V gene TRBV9 combines with J gene TRBJ1-2; D possibly corresponds to TRBD1 (6 bases). The CDR3 consists of 15 residues. Germline lookup yields CDR1 SGDLS and CDR2 YYNGEE. The V end lost 0 bases, the J end lost 3 bases, and 12 bases lay between the germline ends. In nucleotides, the CDR3 is TGTGCCAGCAGCGTAGAACAGGGAGGTGACTATGGCTACACCTTC. Protein sequence: CASSVEQGGDYGYTF.

As for this clone: The same CDR3 is also encoded by other DNA sequences in this sample. The rearrangement joins TRBV9 to TRBJ2-7; a possible D gene is TRBD1 (6 bases). V was clipped by 4 bases and J by 5 bases, with 16 bases between them. The germline V gene has CDR1 SGDLS and CDR2 YYNGEE. The CDR3 has 14 residues. CDR3 in amino acids: CASSPTTGDHEQYF. In nucleotides, the CDR3 is TGTGCCAGCAGCCCGACGACAGGAGACCACGAGCAGTACTTC. Complete variable domain (other parts from reference TRBV9 and TRBJ2-7): DSGVTQTPKHLITATGQRVTLRCSPRSGDLSVYWYQQSLDQGLQFLIQYYNGEERAKGNILERFSAQQFPDLHSELNLSSLELGDSALYFCASSPTTGDHEQYFGPGTRLTVT.

CDR3 region: CASSPGFEAFF. The DNA for the CDR3 is TGTGCCAGCAGCCCAGGGTTTGAAGCTTTCTTT. The genes are TRBV11-2 and TRBJ1-1; the D gene is possibly TRBD1 (5 bases). The germline V gene has CDR1 SGHAT and CDR2 FQNNGV. V was cut by 5 bases and J by 7 bases, with 8 bases left in between. This CDR3 is 11 amino acids long.

The chain employs TRBV6-5 and TRBJ1-3; D is unresolved. The CDR3 covers 15 residues. V was pared by 4 bases and J by 2 bases, with 12 bases between. Germline loops: CDR1 MNHEY, CDR2 SVGAGI. In DNA form, the CDR3 reads TGTGCCAGCAGTTCCATAGTCGGTCCTGGAAACACCATATATTTT. Amino acid sequence: CASSSIVGPGNTIYF.

This clone was seen a single time. The CDR3 protein is CASTPGDTSYGYTF. The CDR3 nucleotides read TGTGCCAGTACCCCGGGAGATACTAGCTATGGCTACACCTTC. This chain connects TRBV19 to TRBJ1-2; no clear D. CDR3 length equals 14 residues. The V end was cut by 7 bases, the J end by 4 bases, with 16 bases between. Germline values: CDR1 LNHDA, CDR2 SQIVND (reference sequence).

V is TRBV7-2 and J is TRBJ2-5; 7 bases align to TRBD2. Per germline, CDR1 SGHTA and CDR2 FQGNSA. This CDR3 has 16 amino acids. After removal of 0 bases from V and 4 bases from J, the junction contained 8 bases not matched to a gene. CDR3 sequence reads: CASSLAGLGRTETQYF. CDR3 DNA sequence: TGTGCCAGCAGCTTAGCTGGACTAGGACGAACAGAGACCCAGTACTTC.

This clone was counted between two and nine times. The rearrangement uses TRBV5-1 and TRBJ1-2, with D perhaps TRBD1 (5 bases). There are 13 residues in the CDR3. CDR1 and CDR2 (germline): SGHRS, YFSETQ. V was cut by 4 bases and J by 2 bases, with 9 bases left in between. CDR3 protein: CASSPAGNYGYTF. The CDR3 DNA sequence: TGCGCCAGCAGCCCGGCAGGGAACTATGGCTACACCTTC.

This clone was seen once. The genes are TRBV5-1 and TRBJ1-4; tentatively, D is TRBD1 (6 bases). Germline V CDR1 and CDR2: SGHRS, YFSETQ. Trimming took 3 bases from V and 5 from J, leaving 11 bases between them. This CDR3 region has 14 residues. The CDR3 DNA sequence: TGCGCCAGCAGCTCCGGGACAAGGAATGAAAAACTGTTTTTT. Protein sequence: CASSSGTRNEKLFF.